Presented here are 24 T cell receptor beta chains from one specimen sequenced in a study of OX40 agonist ivuxolimab in advanced cancers. The library was built by means of the immunoSEQ multiplex PCR assay. This is the immuneACCESS table as TCRdb keeps it, with only in-frame sequences that have V and J called. A part of the clones is gone; compared with another copy, unresolved V genes explain less than half, and the rest is unexplained. Across this sample there are about 79,000 clones, with roughly 94% seen only once. Over 9% of the sample lies in the top ten. Sequencing used CD4+ or CD8+ T cells sorted from blood, obtained in a trial of the OX40 agonist ivuxolimab. These receptors were collected from an adult with an advanced solid tumor such as melanoma, head and neck, liver or kidney cancer.

The rearrangement uses TRBV27 and TRBJ2-7, with D possibly matching TRBD1 (6 bases). The CDR3 is 13 residues long. Germline V gene lookup returns CDR1 MNHEY and CDR2 SMNVEV (reference sequence). Deletions cut 8 bases from V and 3 bases from J, with 14 bases between. For the CDR3, the DNA is TGTGCCAGCCGGAGCACAGGGATCTACGAGCAGTACTTC. Its translation is CASRSTGIYEQYF.

This clone was counted once. CDR3 sequence reads: CASSYGDAYGYTF. The CDR3 DNA follows: TGTGCCAGCAGTTACGGGGACGCCTATGGCTACACCTTC. The gene calls are TRBV6-5 and TRBJ1-2; TRBD1 might be the D (5 bases). CDR3 length: 13 residues. Germline V gives CDR1 MNHEY, CDR2 SVGAGI. Trimming stripped 2 bases from V and 4 bases from J, with 8 bases between.

The V gene is TRBV4-3, the J gene TRBJ2-7, with D possibly being TRBD2 (5 bases). V was clipped by 0 bases and J by 3 bases, with 21 bases between them. The CDR3 is made up of 18 amino acids. Germline V gene data show CDR1 as LGHNA and CDR2 as YSLEER. CDR3 nucleotides: TGCGCCAGCAGCCAAGAAAACTCCCTAGTGGAGGAACACTACGAGCAGTACTTC. Translation: CASSQENSLVEEHYEQYF.

The rearrangement links TRBV6-5 to TRBJ2-1; D is undetermined. Germline V gene lookup returns CDR1 MNHEY and CDR2 SVGAGI. This CDR3 has 12 amino acids. V shed 2 bases and J shed 6 bases, with 5 bases lying between them. CDR3: CASSYDFNEQFF. DNA of the CDR3: TGTGCCAGCAGTTACGATTTCAATGAGCAGTTCTTC.

The genes are TRBV19 and TRBJ1-2; D not resolved. V was cut by 5 bases and J by 4 bases, with 17 bases left in between. The CDR3 sequence is 15 residues long. Per germline, CDR1 LNHDA and CDR2 SQIVND (reference sequence). CDR3: CASSPQAVPGYGYTF. The CDR3 nucleotides are TGTGCCAGTAGTCCCCAGGCAGTCCCGGGCTATGGCTACACCTTC.

The chain uses TRBV9 and TRBJ2-2; 8 bases line up with TRBD1. There are 16 residues in the CDR3. In germline, CDR1 is SGDLS, CDR2 YYNGEE. J was trimmed by 7 bases and V by 0 bases; bases with no gene match: 8. CDR3: CASSVGSQGAHGELFF. CDR3 coding DNA: TGTGCCAGCAGCGTAGGTTCCCAGGGGGCCCACGGGGAGCTGTTTTTT. Supplemented by reference TRBV9 and TRBJ2-2, the full variable domain reads DSGVTQTPKHLITATGQRVTLRCSPRSGDLSVYWYQQSLDQGLQFLIQYYNGEERAKGNILERFSAQQFPDLHSELNLSSLELGDSALYFCASSVGSQGAHGELFFGEGSRLTVL.

The rearrangement links TRBV27 to TRBJ2-1; a weak D match, TRBD2 (6 bases). The germline gives CDR1 MNHEY, CDR2 SMNVEV (reference sequence). V lost 6 bases and J lost 0, with 15 bases in between. The CDR3 extends over 16 amino acids. CDR3 loop: CASRVAVPSSYNEQFF. The CDR3, as DNA: TGTGCCAGCAGAGTAGCGGTTCCAAGCTCCTACAATGAGCAGTTCTTC.

The rearrangement uses TRBV2 and TRBJ2-3; D is unclear. The germline gives CDR1 SNHLY, CDR2 FYNNEI. Trimming took 9 bases from V and 4 from J, leaving 17 bases between them. The CDR3 consists of 14 residues. The CDR3 reads CARTLWDKADTQYF. The CDR3 nucleotides read TGTGCCAGAACCTTATGGGATAAAGCAGATACGCAGTATTTT.

The chain uses TRBV6-5 and TRBJ1-1, with D hard to call. This CDR3 has 15 residues. Trimming removed 0 bases from V and 0 bases from J, with 8 bases in between. Per the germline V gene, CDR1 is MNHEY and CDR2 is SVGAGI. The CDR3 nucleotides read TGTGCCAGCAGTTACTCTTCTGGGATGAACACTGAAGCTTTCTTT. It yields the protein CASSYSSGMNTEAFF.

This chain joins TRBV28 and TRBJ2-7; tentative D call: TRBD2 (6 bases). V lost 5 bases and J 3 bases, leaving 17 bases between the germline ends. The CDR3 runs to 15 residues. The V gene's germline CDR1 is MDHEN and CDR2 SYDVKM. The CDR3 sequence is CASSKNRRAVYEQYF. The CDR3 bases are TGTGCCAGCAGTAAGAACAGGAGGGCTGTCTACGAGCAGTACTTC. Variable domain in full (rest from reference TRBV28 and TRBJ2-7): DVKVTQSSRYLVKRTGEKVFLECVQDMDHENMFWYRQDPGLGLRLIYFSYDVKMKEKGDIPEGYSVSREKKERFSLILESASTNQTSMYLCASSKNRRAVYEQYFGPGTRLTVT.

There are a few counts of this clone. The V gene is TRBV7-6, the J gene TRBJ2-7; D remains unclear. V lost 5 bases, J lost 7 bases, and 12 bases lay in between. Germline V lookup: CDR1 SGHVS, CDR2 FNYEAQ. There are 12 residues in the CDR3. DNA for the CDR3: TGTGCCAGCAGCACAAATCACCCTGAGCAGTACTTC. Translation: CASSTNHPEQYF.

The chain combines TRBV4-3 with TRBJ1-2, with TRBD1 identical over 8 bases. Germline V gene data show CDR1 as LGHNA and CDR2 as YSLEER. Trimming at V came to 1 base and at J to 6 bases, leaving 4 bases not matched to a gene. The CDR3 has 14 residues. The CDR3 is CASSQVTGGDGYTF. DNA of the CDR3: TGCGCCAGCAGCCAAGTCACAGGGGGAGATGGCTACACCTTC.

This clone occurred once. The genes are TRBV28 and TRBJ1-1; D gene uncertain. The CDR3 contains 12 residues. V was pared by 3 bases and J by 4 bases, with 6 bases between. Per the germline V gene, CDR1 is MDHEN and CDR2 is SYDVKM. The CDR3, as DNA: TGTGCCAGCAGTTTTGGAGGCACTGAAGCTTTCTTT. Protein: CASSFGGTEAFF.

The rearrangement links TRBV11-2 to TRBJ2-5; D possibly corresponds to TRBD2 (7 bases). The germline gives CDR1 SGHAT, CDR2 FQNNGV. Trimming left V 2 bases short and J 4 bases short, with 14 bases between. The CDR3 is 15 amino acids. The CDR3 protein is CASSLLSGEGETQYF. The CDR3 DNA sequence: TGTGCCAGCAGCTTATTGTCAGGGGAGGGAGAGACCCAGTACTTC.

The genes are TRBV27 and TRBJ1-1, with D perhaps matching TRBD1 (6 bases). The CDR3 sequence is 15 residues long. Trimming pared 4 bases from V and 4 bases from J, leaving 16 bases between. Germline lookup yields CDR1 MNHEY and CDR2 SMNVEV (reference sequence). CDR3 coding DNA: TGTGCCAGCAGTTGGCAGGGGTCTTCGAGCACTGAAGCTTTCTTT. It encodes CASSWQGSSSTEAFF.

The chain links TRBV27 to TRBJ2-7; D unresolved. The CDR3 is made up of 13 amino acids. V dropped 0 bases and J dropped 5 bases, with 8 bases sitting between them. Germline values: CDR1 MNHEY, CDR2 SMNVEV (reference sequence). Here the CDR3 reads CASSLSAVHEQYF. CDR3 coding DNA: TGTGCCAGCAGTTTATCGGCAGTCCACGAGCAGTACTTC.

V usage is TRBV10-2 and J usage is TRBJ2-1; 9 nucleotides line up with TRBD2. The germline CDR1 and CDR2 sequences are WSHSY and SAAADI. Trimming at V came to 2 bases and at J to 8 bases, leaving 7 bases not matched to a gene. The CDR3 contains 15 residues. In DNA form, the CDR3 reads TGCGCCAGCAGTGAGCTGGTAGCGGGGGTGGATGAGCAGTTCTTC. Its protein is CASSELVAGVDEQFF.

This chain joins TRBV5-1 and TRBJ2-2, with a tentative D call TRBD1 (5 bases). Trimming removed 0 bases at V and 7 bases at J, with 7 bases between. CDR3 size: 13 residues. The germline V gene has CDR1 SGHRS and CDR2 YFSETQ. CDR3 coding DNA: TGCGCCAGCAGCTTGGCCGGACACGGGGAGCTGTTTTTT. Translation gives CASSLAGHGELFF.

The chain combines TRBV5-1 with TRBJ1-1; the D gene is possibly TRBD1 (6 bases). The V end was cut by 4 bases, the J end by 7 bases, with 20 bases between. Germline lookup yields CDR1 SGHRS and CDR2 YFSETQ. This CDR3 region has 15 residues. CDR3 coding DNA: TGCGCCAGCAGCCCCGGGTGGGGGCAACCCCTTGAAGCTTTCTTT. It codes for CASSPGWGQPLEAFF.

CDR3 bases: TGTGCCAGCAGTTTAAGATCCGGGCAGGGCTACTCTGGGGCCAACGTCCTGACTTTC. This gives the protein CASSLRSGQGYSGANVLTF. The V call is TRBV28, the J call TRBJ2-6, with a possible D match to TRBD1 (5 bases). Germline V gene lookup returns CDR1 MDHEN and CDR2 SYDVKM. CDR3 length: 19 amino acids. V lost 2 bases and J 0 bases, leaving 17 bases between the germline ends.

The rearrangement uses TRBV4-1 and TRBJ2-7; TRBD2 aligns across 7 bases. V lost 0 bases to trimming and J lost 3 bases; unmatched junction nucleotides: 5. CDR1 MGHRA and CDR2 YSYEKL come from the germline V gene. The CDR3 runs 15 residues. CDR3 nucleotide sequence: TGCGCCAGCAGCCAAGACCCTAGCGGAAACTACGAGCAGTACTTC. Translated, it gives CASSQDPSGNYEQYF.

This chain links TRBV13 with TRBJ2-2; D is ambiguous. Germline V gene data show CDR1 as PRHDT and CDR2 as FYEKMQ (reference sequence). With 3 bases removed from V and 3 bases from J, the gap between germline ends came to 11 bases. CDR3 size: 15 residues. The CDR3 nucleotides are TGTGCCAGCAGCTTTCTGGGATTGGACACCGGGGAGCTGTTTTTT. The encoded protein is CASSFLGLDTGELFF. Full variable domain (rest looked up from reference TRBV13 and TRBJ2-2): AAGVIQSPRHLIKEKRETATLKCYPIPRHDTVYWYQQGPGQDPQFLISFYEKMQSDKGSIPDRFSAQQFSDYHSELNMSSLELGDSALYFCASSFLGLDTGELFFGEGSRLTVL.

The rearrangement links TRBV25-1 to TRBJ2-5, with TRBD2 matching over 10 bases. The J segment lost 5 bases and the V segment lost 2 bases, leaving 8 bases of the junction unmatched. Germline V gene lookup returns CDR1 MGHDK and CDR2 SYGVNS. The CDR3 length is 16 residues. The CDR3 loop is CASSETGLASPETQYF. CDR3 bases: TGTGCCAGCAGTGAAACGGGACTAGCGAGTCCCGAGACCCAGTACTTC.

This chain connects TRBV25-1 to TRBJ1-1; tentative D call: TRBD1 (5 bases). There are 15 residues in the CDR3. Trimming pared 1 base from V and 1 base from J, leaving 10 bases between. From germline, CDR1 is MGHDK and CDR2 SYGVNS. The CDR3 DNA reads TGTGCCAGCAGTGAATTGGCAGGGCAGAACACTGAAGCTTTCTTT. Amino acid sequence: CASSELAGQNTEAFF.